This T cell receptor (beta chain) was identified during a study of T cell changes during pregnancy in multiple sclerosis. This table comes from immunoSEQ multiplex PCR, and its TCRdb copy is limited to in-frame clones, with some not included. The sample has about 65,000 clones; 80% to 95% are singletons. This sequence originates from a female donor in good health, enrolled as a control in a pregnancy study. The material sequenced was CD8+ T cells from peripheral blood mononuclear cells, taken in the third trimester of pregnancy.

The CDR3 bases are TGTGCCAGCAGCCCCACCTTTCGGGCAGGGGGCGGGACTGAAGCTTTCTTT. This encodes CASSPTFRAGGGTEAFF. V gene TRBV27 combines with J gene TRBJ1-1; 8 nucleotides line up with TRBD1. CDR3 size: 17 residues. Looked up from germline, CDR1 is MNHEY and CDR2 is SMNVEV (reference sequence). Trimming removed 6 bases from V and 5 bases from J; junction bases left unmatched: 17.